This entry lists 17 T cell receptor beta chains sequenced from one sample in a study of T cell responses to AZD1222 COVID-19 vaccine (dated by TCRdb to the early 2020s). According to the study, the label for this sample's time point signals: baseline before first vaccination. Receptor amplification or capture employed the immunoSEQ multiplex PCR assay. Not all clones reach the TCRdb copy of this immuneACCESS table, which keeps in-frame sequences only. Checked studies attribute under half of the gap to unresolved V genes and leave the rest unexplained. In all, the sample holds around 87,000 clones, and roughly 91% of those were seen once. 22% of the sample goes to the ten largest clones. The sequencing used peripheral blood, collected on day 0 of AZD1222 vaccination. The source of these receptors is an adult in good health.

The J gene is TRBJ1-1, the V gene TRBV18; D perhaps matches TRBD1 (6 bases). Germline V CDR1 and CDR2: KGHSH, LQKENI. V was clipped by 3 bases and J by 7 bases, with 15 bases between them. The CDR3 runs to 14 residues. The CDR3 DNA reads as TGTGCCAGCTCACCGATTCCGGGACACCTTGAAGCTTTCTTT. Amino acids: CASSPIPGHLEAFF.

The chain joins TRBV2 to TRBJ2-3, with 12 bases aligning to TRBD2. The V gene's germline CDR1 is SNHLY and CDR2 FYNNEI. The V and J ends lost 2 bases and 8 bases, in that order; junction bases with no gene match: 5. This CDR3 is built from 15 residues. The CDR3 is CASSELAGGLGTQYF. The CDR3 DNA follows: TGTGCCAGCAGTGAACTAGCGGGGGGGCTGGGTACGCAGTATTTT.

The chain uses TRBV27 and TRBJ2-7, with 8 bases fitting TRBD1. The V and J ends lost 5 bases and 4 bases, in that order; junction bases with no gene match: 25. The CDR3 runs to 20 residues. From germline, CDR1 is MNHEY and CDR2 SMNVEV (reference sequence). In DNA, the CDR3 is TGTGCCAGCAGTATCCGAGGACAGGGACGACCTAGTGGGTGGAAGTACGAGCAGTACTTC. It encodes CASSIRGQGRPSGWKYEQYF.

The chain is built from TRBV19 and TRBJ2-2; 8 bases map to TRBD2. With 0 bases clipped from V and 4 bases from J, the junction kept 16 bases outside the gene matches. Per germline, CDR1 LNHDA and CDR2 SQIVND (reference sequence). This CDR3 comprises 20 residues. CDR3 nucleotide sequence: TGTGCCAGTAGTATAGACAAGAGGAGTAGCGGGGTATGGGTCACCGGGGAGCTGTTTTTT. Translated, it gives CASSIDKRSSGVWVTGELFF.

The CDR3 loop is CASSFWGSNQPQHF. The CDR3 DNA reads as TGTGCCAGCAGCTTTTGGGGGAGCAATCAGCCCCAGCATTTT. This rearrangement joins TRBV5-6 to TRBJ1-5; a possible D gene is TRBD1 (5 bases). With 2 bases removed from V and 1 base from J, the gap between germline ends came to 7 bases. CDR1 is SGHDT, CDR2 YYEEEE, per germline. The CDR3 sequence is 14 residues long.

This rearrangement joins TRBV2 to TRBJ2-7, with TRBD1 matching 7 bases. The CDR3 covers 12 residues. Trimming took 11 bases from V and 6 from J; bases not matched to a gene: 10. From germline, CDR1 is SNHLY and CDR2 FYNNEI. CDR3 loop: CACQRGQVEQYF. The CDR3 bases are TGTGCCTGTCAGAGGGGGCAGGTCGAGCAGTACTTC.

The gene calls are TRBV5-6 and TRBJ1-6, with D perhaps TRBD1 (5 bases). Deletions cut 0 bases from V and 1 base from J, with 14 bases between. The CDR3 spans 18 residues. Looked up from germline, CDR1 is SGHDT and CDR2 is YYEEEE. The CDR3 DNA sequence: TGTGCCAGCAGCTTGGGGGTTACCAAGGGGTCCTATAATTCACCCCTCCACTTT. Encoded protein: CASSLGVTKGSYNSPLHF. The variable domain in full, completed from reference TRBV5-6 and TRBJ1-6, reads DAGVTQSPTHLIKTRGQQVTLRCSPKSGHDTVSWYQQALGQGPQFIFQYYEEEERQRGNFPDRFSGHQFPNYSSELNVNALLLGDSALYLCASSLGVTKGSYNSPLHFGNGTRLTVT.

This rearrangement joins TRBV11-1 to TRBJ2-7, with 9 bases lining up with TRBD1. After removal of 1 base from V and 5 bases from J, the junction contained 6 bases not matched to a gene. The CDR3 loop spans 15 amino acids. Germline CDR1 is SGHAT and CDR2 is FQDESV (reference sequence). The CDR3 DNA reads TGTGCCAGCAGCTTAGTGAACAGGGGGCCAGACGAGCAGTACTTC. As protein: CASSLVNRGPDEQYF.

J is TRBJ1-6 and V is TRBV6-5, with unresolved D. The germline V gene encodes CDR1 MNHEY and CDR2 SVGAGI. Deletions cut 0 bases from V and 8 bases from J, with 8 bases between. This CDR3 has 14 residues. The CDR3 region has the DNA TGTGCCAGCAGTTACTCCCAGATACATTCACCCCTCCACTTT. Translating gives CASSYSQIHSPLHF.

The genes are TRBV5-4 and TRBJ2-1, with D hard to call. CDR1 is SGHNT, CDR2 YYREEE, per germline (reference sequence). V shed 0 bases and J shed 14 bases, with 15 bases lying between them. This CDR3 spans 13 amino acids. DNA of the CDR3: TGTGCCAGCAGCTTGGGGGGAAGGACCCACGAGTTCTTC. Its translation is CASSLGGRTHEFF.

The V call is TRBV19, the J call TRBJ2-4; perhaps TRBD2 as D (6 bases). The CDR3 has 16 residues. Trimming cost V 5 bases and J 0 bases, with 14 bases left between them. In germline, CDR1 is LNHDA, CDR2 SQIVND (reference sequence). CDR3 nucleotide sequence: TGTGCCAGTAGTTGGGACTCCCGACTAGCCAAAAACATTCAGTACTTC. As protein: CASSWDSRLAKNIQYF.

This clone was counted a single time. The CDR3 protein is CASSEGQGSLGGYTF. The CDR3 coding sequence is TGTGCCAGCAGTGAGGGACAGGGGAGTTTAGGTGGCTACACCTTC. This chain links TRBV2 with TRBJ1-2; TRBD1 matches 10 bases. The CDR3 loop spans 15 amino acids. CDR1 SNHLY and CDR2 FYNNEI come from the germline V gene. The V gene end was trimmed by 3 bases and the J gene end by 7 bases; junction bases not matched to a gene: 8.

The V and J genes are TRBV6-5 and TRBJ1-5, with D tentatively TRBD1 (6 bases). The germline gives CDR1 MNHEY, CDR2 SVGAGI. This CDR3 has 13 amino acids. V was trimmed by 10 bases and J by 0 bases, leaving 10 bases between them. This chain's CDR3 is CATRGSSNQPQHF. CDR3 nucleotides: TGTGCCACGAGGGGGAGTAGCAATCAGCCCCAGCATTTT.

This clone was recorded at least ten times. The chain recombines TRBV9 with TRBJ1-6; D perhaps matches TRBD1 (5 bases). Germline V gives CDR1 SGDLS, CDR2 YYNGEE. Trimming removed 4 bases from V and 6 bases from J, with 17 bases in between. The CDR3 runs to 16 residues. CDR3 loop: CASSPEGGQGNSPLHF. The DNA of the CDR3 is TGTGCCAGCAGCCCCGAGGGTGGGCAGGGTAATTCACCCCTCCACTTT.

The chain uses TRBV5-1 and TRBJ1-2; no clear D. Trimming stripped 0 bases from V and 4 bases from J, with 22 bases between. From germline, CDR1 is SGHRS and CDR2 YFSETQ. The CDR3 runs to 18 residues. CDR3: CASSLAPGRLEGRYGYTF. CDR3 sequence (DNA): TGCGCCAGCAGCTTGGCCCCCGGACGGTTAGAGGGTCGCTATGGCTACACCTTC.

This chain connects TRBV28 to TRBJ1-3; D possibly corresponds to TRBD1 (6 bases). CDR1 and CDR2 (germline): MDHEN, SYDVKM. V was clipped by 10 bases and J by 4 bases, with 8 bases between them. The CDR3 runs to 11 residues. The chain's CDR3 is CAIQGGNTIYF. DNA for the CDR3: TGTGCCATACAGGGAGGAAACACCATATATTTT.

Points on this clone: The germline gene is not matched at one end of the junction; a read error may be the cause. The J gene is TRBJ2-5, the V gene TRBV7-7; 9 nucleotides match TRBD1. The CDR3 runs to 13 residues. Germline-derived CDR1 and CDR2 are SSHAT and FNYEAQ (reference sequence). The CDR3 loop is CASSRDREETQYF. The CDR3 coding sequence is TGTGCTAGCAGCCGGGACAGGGAGGAGACCCAGTACTTC.